Below, 5 T cell receptor beta chains from the same sample are listed, as sequenced in a study of Ad26.COV2.S vaccination and SARS-CoV-2 variants. Only in-frame clones appear in the TCRdb table, and some are missing; sequencing was by immunoSEQ multiplex PCR. The sample comprises some 350,000 clones, approximately 87% of which are singletons, and 4.5% to 5.5% rests with the top ten. The treatment here: some 20 received Ad26.COV2.S at low or high dose, single or two shots; about 5 received placebo; per-sample allocation not given. The samples were gathered on day 63 after the first injection of vaccine or placebo. Sequences were derived from peripheral blood, sampled in a trial of Ad26.COV2.S vaccine versus placebo. These TCRs come from a person between 18 and 65 years old who received the Ad26.COV2.S COVID-19 vaccine or a placebo.

The chain links TRBV19 to TRBJ2-1; possibly TRBD1 for D (5 bases). This CDR3 is built from 16 residues. CDR1 LNHDA and CDR2 SQIVND come from the germline V gene (reference sequence). Between the trimmed V and J ends, which lost 3 bases and 5 bases, there was a span of 17 bases. Here the CDR3 DNA reads TGTGCCAGTAGTATCACCGGAGCCGCAGGGAACAATGAGCAGTTCTTC. Its protein is CASSITGAAGNNEQFF.

This chain links TRBV11-2 with TRBJ1-2; D unresolved. The V gene's germline CDR1 is SGHAT and CDR2 FQNNGV. The CDR3 spans 17 residues. Trimming shortened V by 4 bases and J by 0 bases, and 18 bases separated the two germline ends. The CDR3 region has the DNA TGTGCCAGCAGCTCTCTCAAGGTCGGACGGCCTAACTATGGCTACACCTTC. It is translated as CASSSLKVGRPNYGYTF.

The chain couples TRBV3-1 (or the pseudogene TRBV3-2) to TRBJ1-2, with D uncertain. This CDR3 has 12 residues. Germline values: CDR1 LGHDT, CDR2 YNNKEL (reference sequence). The V end lost 4 bases, the J end lost 6 bases, and 9 bases lay between the germline ends. The CDR3 DNA reads as TGTGCCAGCAGCCTAGCTCTTGATGGCTACACCTTC. It translates to CASSLALDGYTF.

The rearrangement uses TRBV11-2 and TRBJ2-2; D is ambiguous. In germline, CDR1 is SGHAT, CDR2 FQNNGV. The CDR3 contains 15 residues. Trimming stripped 3 bases from V and 4 bases from J, with 12 bases between. CDR3 nucleotides: TGTGCCAGCAGCTTTAGTCTGGCGACCACCGGGGAGCTGTTTTTT. This sequence encodes CASSFSLATTGELFF.

The chain links TRBV19 to TRBJ2-7, with a possible D match to TRBD2 (5 bases). The V gene lost 8 bases and the J gene lost 3 bases, with 14 bases spanning the gap. The CDR3 totals 13 residues. Germline V lookup: CDR1 LNHDA, CDR2 SQIVND (reference sequence). CDR3 DNA: TGTGCCAGTGCCCGCAAAGCGGACTACGAGCAGTACTTC. This codes for CASARKADYEQYF.